This T cell receptor beta chain was captured by sequencing in a study of blood T cell repertoires in COVID-19. Study-level background: PBMCs, B-cell-depleted T cells, or T cells provided the cDNA or gDNA that made up the material.

Turning to this clone: Other nucleotide sequences in the sample specify the same CDR3.

The CDR3 sequence is 13 residues long. CDR1 and CDR2 (germline): SGHRS, YFSETQ. V lost 0 bases to trimming and J lost 4 bases, with 7 bases between them. Original analysis: Quantification of nucleated cells was approximated via reference gene primer amplification. Sequencing used immunoSEQ multiplex PCR; TCRdb keeps in-frame clones, though not all of them. That table furnishes V, J and clone size, whereas the DNA furnished D and trimming. The sample records hundreds of thousands of clones, 70% to 90% being singletons. Across about two dozen US areas, participants ranged in age from about 18 to 100 years. The recovered donors of Cohort 3 showed two negative PCRs, clearance, or symptom resolution.

The origin of this receptor is a man aged 30 to 39 who had recovered from COVID-19. This chain joins TRBV5-1 and TRBJ1-2; no firm D call. The sample was PBMCs or T cells enriched from blood (not recorded which). CDR3 region: CASSLGGGYGYTF. As DNA, the CDR3 is TGCGCCAGCAGCTTGGGGGGAGGCTATGGCTACACCTTC.